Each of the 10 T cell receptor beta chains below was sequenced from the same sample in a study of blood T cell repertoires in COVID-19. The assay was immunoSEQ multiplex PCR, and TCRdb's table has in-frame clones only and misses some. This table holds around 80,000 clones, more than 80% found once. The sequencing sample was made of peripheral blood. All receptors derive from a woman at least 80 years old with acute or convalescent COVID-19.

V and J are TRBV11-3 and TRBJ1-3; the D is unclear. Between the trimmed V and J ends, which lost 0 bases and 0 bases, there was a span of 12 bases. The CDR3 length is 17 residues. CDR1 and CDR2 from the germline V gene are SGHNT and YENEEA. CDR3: CASSLESGSSSGNTIYF. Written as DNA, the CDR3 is TGTGCCAGCAGCTTAGAGAGTGGTTCCTCCTCTGGAAACACCATATATTTT.

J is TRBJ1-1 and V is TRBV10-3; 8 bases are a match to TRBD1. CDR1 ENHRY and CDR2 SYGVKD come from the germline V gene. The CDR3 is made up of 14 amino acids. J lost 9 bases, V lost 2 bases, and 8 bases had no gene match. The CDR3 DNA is TGTGCCATCAGTGAGAACCTCGGACAGGGCAAAGCTTTCTTT. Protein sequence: CAISENLGQGKAFF.

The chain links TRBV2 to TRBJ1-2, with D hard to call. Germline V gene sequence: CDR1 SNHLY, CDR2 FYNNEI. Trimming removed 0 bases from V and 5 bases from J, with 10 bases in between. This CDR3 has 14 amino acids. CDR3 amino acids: CASSEARGPYGYTF. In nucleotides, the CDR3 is TGTGCCAGCAGTGAAGCGAGAGGCCCTTATGGCTACACCTTC.

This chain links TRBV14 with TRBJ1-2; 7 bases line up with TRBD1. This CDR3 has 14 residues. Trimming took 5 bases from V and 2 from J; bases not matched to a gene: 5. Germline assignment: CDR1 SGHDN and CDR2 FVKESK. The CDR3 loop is CASSYRGLNYGYTF. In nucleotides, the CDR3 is TGTGCCAGCAGCTACAGGGGTCTCAACTATGGCTACACCTTC.

The chain's CDR3 is CATSDFPLAGKQETQYF. The DNA for the CDR3 is TGTGCCACCAGTGATTTTCCGCTAGCGGGGAAGCAAGAGACCCAGTACTTC. The chain joins TRBV24-1 to TRBJ2-5; 9 bases fit TRBD2. V was pared by 1 base and J by 2 bases, with 7 bases of the junction left unmatched. The CDR3 contains 17 residues. Germline V gene sequence: CDR1 KGHDR, CDR2 SFDVKD.

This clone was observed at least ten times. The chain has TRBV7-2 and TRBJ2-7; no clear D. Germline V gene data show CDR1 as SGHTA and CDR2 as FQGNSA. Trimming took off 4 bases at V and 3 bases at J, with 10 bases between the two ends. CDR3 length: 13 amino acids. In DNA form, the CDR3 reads TGTGCCAGCAGCTCTAACGTTCGCTACGAGCAGTACTTC. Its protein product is CASSSNVRYEQYF.

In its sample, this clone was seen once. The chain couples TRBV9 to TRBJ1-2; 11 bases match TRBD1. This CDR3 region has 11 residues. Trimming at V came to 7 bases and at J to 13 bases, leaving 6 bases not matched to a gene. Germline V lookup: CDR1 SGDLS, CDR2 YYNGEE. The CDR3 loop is CASGQGALGTF. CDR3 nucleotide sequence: TGTGCCAGCGGACAGGGGGCGCTCGGCACCTTC.

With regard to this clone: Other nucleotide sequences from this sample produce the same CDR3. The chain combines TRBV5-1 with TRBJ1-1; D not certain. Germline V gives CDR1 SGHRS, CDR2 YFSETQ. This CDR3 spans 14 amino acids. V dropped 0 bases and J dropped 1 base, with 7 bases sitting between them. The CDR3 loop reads CASSLGHPNTEAFF. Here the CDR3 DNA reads TGCGCCAGCAGCTTGGGACACCCGAACACTGAAGCTTTCTTT.

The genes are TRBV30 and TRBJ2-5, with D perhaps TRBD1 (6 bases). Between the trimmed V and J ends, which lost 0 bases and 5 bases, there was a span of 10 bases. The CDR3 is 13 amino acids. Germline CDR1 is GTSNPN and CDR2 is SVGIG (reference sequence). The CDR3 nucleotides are TGTGCCTGGAGTGTGGACAGTAGGGAGACCCAGTACTTC. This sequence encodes CAWSVDSRETQYF.

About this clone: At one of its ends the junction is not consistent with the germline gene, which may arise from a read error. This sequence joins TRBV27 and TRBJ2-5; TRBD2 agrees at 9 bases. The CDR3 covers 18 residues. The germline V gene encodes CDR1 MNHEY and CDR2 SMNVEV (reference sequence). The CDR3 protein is CASSPIGWGAGGQGTQYF. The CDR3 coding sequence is TGTGCCAGCAGTCCCATCGGATGGGGAGCGGGGGGACAAGGGACCCAGTACTTC.